This T cell receptor beta chain was found in a study of technical replicates of blood from a handful of donors. This table comes from immunoSEQ multiplex PCR, and its TCRdb copy is limited to in-frame clones, with some not included. The data contain around 62,000 clones, more than 95% of them singletons. The CDR3 spans 14 residues. V was trimmed by 7 bases and J by 5 bases, leaving 15 bases between them. CDR1 and CDR2 from the germline V gene are LNHDA and SQIVND (reference sequence). Sequencing was done on a sample of T cells isolated from PBMCs. The source is a human donor in good health. The chain carries TRBV19 and TRBJ1-5; D is ambiguous. The CDR3 is CASKRQVGDQPQHF. The CDR3 coding sequence is TGTGCCAGTAAGCGGCAGGTTGGGGATCAGCCCCAGCATTTT.